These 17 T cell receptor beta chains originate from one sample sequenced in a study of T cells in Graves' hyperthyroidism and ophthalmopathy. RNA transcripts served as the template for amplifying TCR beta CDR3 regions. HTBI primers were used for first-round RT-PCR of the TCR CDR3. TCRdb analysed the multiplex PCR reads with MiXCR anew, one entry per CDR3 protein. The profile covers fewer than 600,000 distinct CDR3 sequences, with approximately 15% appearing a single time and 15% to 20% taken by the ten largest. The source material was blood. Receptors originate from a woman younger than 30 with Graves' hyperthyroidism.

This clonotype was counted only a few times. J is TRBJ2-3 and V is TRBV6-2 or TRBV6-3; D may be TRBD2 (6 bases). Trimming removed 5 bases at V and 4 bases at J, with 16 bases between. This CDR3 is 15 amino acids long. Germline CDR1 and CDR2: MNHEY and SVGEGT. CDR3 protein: CASSASRGSPDTQYF. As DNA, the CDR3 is TGTGCCAGCAGTGCCTCCCGGGGGAGCCCAGATACGCAGTATTTT.

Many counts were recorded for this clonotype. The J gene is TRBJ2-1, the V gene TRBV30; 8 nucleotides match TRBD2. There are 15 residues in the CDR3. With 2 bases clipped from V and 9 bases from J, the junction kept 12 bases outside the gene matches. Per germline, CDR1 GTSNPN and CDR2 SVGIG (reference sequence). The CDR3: CAWSPGTSGMAEQFF. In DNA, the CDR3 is TGTGCCTGGAGTCCCGGGACTAGTGGAATGGCTGAGCAGTTCTTC.

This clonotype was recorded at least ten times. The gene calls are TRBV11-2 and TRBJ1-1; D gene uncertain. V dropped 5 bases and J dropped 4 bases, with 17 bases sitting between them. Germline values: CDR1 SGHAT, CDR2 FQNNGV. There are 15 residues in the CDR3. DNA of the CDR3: TGTGCCAGCAGCCTATACGGTATTTCGGGCACTGAAGCTTTCTTT. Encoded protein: CASSLYGISGTEAFF.

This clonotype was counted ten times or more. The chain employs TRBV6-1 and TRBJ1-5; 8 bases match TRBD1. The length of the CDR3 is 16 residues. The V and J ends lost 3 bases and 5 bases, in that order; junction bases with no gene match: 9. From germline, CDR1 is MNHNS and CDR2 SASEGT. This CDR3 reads CASSEMTGAIDQPQHF. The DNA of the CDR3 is TGTGCCAGCAGTGAGATGACAGGGGCTATCGATCAGCCCCAGCATTTT.

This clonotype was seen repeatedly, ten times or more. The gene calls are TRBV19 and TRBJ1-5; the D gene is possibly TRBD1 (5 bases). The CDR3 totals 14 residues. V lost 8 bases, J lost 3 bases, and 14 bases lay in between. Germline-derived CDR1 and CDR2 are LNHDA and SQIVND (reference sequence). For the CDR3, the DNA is TGTGCCAGTCAGTCCCGGGACCCCAATCAGCCCCAGCATTTT. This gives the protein CASQSRDPNQPQHF.

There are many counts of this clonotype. The DNA for the CDR3 is TGTGCCAGCAGCTTAGATACGGGGACCGGGGAGCTGTTTTTT. This translates into CASSLDTGTGELFF. The V and J genes are TRBV11-2 and TRBJ2-2, with D maybe TRBD2 (5 bases). The CDR3 loop spans 14 amino acids. CDR1 and CDR2 (germline): SGHAT, FQNNGV. Trimming took 0 bases from V and 5 from J, leaving 7 bases between them.

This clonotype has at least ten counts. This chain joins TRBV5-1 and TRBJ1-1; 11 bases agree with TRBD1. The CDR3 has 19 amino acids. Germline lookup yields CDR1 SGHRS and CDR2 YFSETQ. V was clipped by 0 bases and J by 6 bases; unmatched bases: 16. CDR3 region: CASSLAGTGGYRRDAEAFF. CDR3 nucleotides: TGCGCCAGCAGCTTGGCCGGGACAGGGGGGTATCGACGCGACGCTGAAGCTTTCTTT. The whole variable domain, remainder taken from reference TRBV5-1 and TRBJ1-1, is KAGVTQTPRYLIKTRGQQVTLSCSPISGHRSVSWYQQTPGQGLQFLFEYFSETQRNKGNFPGRFSGRQFSNSRSEMNVSTLELGDSALYLCASSLAGTGGYRRDAEAFFGQGTRLTVV.

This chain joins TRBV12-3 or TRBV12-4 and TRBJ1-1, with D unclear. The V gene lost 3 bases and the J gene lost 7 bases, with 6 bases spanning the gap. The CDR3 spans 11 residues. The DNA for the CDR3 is TGTGCCAGCAGTTTCCTCCTTGAAGCTTTCTTT. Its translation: CASSFLLEAFF.

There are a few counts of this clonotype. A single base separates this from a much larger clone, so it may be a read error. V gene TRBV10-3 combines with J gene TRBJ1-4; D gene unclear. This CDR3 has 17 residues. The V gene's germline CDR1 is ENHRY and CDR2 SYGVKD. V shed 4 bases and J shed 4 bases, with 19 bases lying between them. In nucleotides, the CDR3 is TGTGCCATCAGTGTCGGCCGTTTCCTTCCTGATAATGAAAAACTGTTTTTT. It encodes CAISVGRFLPDNEKLFF.

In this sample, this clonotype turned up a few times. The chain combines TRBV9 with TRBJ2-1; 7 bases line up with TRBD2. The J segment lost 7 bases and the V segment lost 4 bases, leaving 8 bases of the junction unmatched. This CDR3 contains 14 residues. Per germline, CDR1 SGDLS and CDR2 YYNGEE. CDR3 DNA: TGTGCCAGCAGCCCCGGGAGGCCGGGGAATGAGCAGTTCTTC. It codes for CASSPGRPGNEQFF.

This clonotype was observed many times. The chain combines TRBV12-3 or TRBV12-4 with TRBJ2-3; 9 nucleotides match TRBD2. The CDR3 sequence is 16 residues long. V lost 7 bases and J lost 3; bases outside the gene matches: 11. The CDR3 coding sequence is TGTGCCAGCACCGATAGCGGGAGCGTGGGTACAGATACGCAGTATTTT. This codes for CASTDSGSVGTDTQYF.

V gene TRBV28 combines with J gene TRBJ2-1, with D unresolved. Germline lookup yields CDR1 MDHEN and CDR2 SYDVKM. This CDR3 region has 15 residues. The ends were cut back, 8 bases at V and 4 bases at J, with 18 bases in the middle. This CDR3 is CASSTVDGPYNEQFF. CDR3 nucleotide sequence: TGTGCCAGCTCGACCGTCGATGGCCCATACAATGAGCAGTTCTTC.

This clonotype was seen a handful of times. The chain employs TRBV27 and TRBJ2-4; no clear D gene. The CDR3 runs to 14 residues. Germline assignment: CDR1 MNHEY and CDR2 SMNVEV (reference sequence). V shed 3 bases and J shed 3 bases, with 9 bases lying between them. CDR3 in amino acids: CASSFRSGKNIQYF. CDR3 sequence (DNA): TGTGCCAGCAGTTTCAGATCTGGCAAAAACATTCAGTACTTC.

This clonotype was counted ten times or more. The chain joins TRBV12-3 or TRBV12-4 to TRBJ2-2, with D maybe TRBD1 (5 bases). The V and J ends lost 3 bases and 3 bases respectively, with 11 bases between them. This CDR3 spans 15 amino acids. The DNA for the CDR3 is TGTGCCAGCAGTTTCCGACAGACCGACACCGGGGAGCTGTTTTTT. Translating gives CASSFRQTDTGELFF.

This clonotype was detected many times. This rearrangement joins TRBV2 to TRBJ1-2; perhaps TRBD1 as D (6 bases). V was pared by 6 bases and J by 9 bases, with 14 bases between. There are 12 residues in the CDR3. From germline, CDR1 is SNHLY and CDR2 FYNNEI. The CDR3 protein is CASRETGLSYTF. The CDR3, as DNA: TGTGCCAGCAGGGAAACAGGGCTAAGCTACACCTTC.

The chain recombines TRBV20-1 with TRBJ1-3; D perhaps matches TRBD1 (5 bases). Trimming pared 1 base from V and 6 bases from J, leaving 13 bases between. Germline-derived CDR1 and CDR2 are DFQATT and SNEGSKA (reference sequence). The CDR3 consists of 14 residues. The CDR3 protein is CSARAVQGLNTIYF. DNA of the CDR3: TGCAGTGCTAGAGCTGTGCAGGGTTTAAACACCATATATTTT.

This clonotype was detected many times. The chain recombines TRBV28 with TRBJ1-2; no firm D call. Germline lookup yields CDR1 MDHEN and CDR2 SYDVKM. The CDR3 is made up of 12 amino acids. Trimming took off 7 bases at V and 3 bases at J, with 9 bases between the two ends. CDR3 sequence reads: CASKRGYYGYTF. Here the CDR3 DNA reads TGTGCCAGCAAGAGAGGCTACTATGGCTACACCTTC.